This TCR beta chain stems from a study of molecular identifiers for immune sequencing clone quantification. Across the whole study: In replicates, RNA from approximately 20,000 or 100,000 naive CD8 cells was split five ways, four sequenced.

Germline V CDR1 and CDR2: DFQATT, SNEGSKA (reference sequence). The CDR3 runs 11 residues. Concerning this clonotype: Its matching antigen is unknown. This may arise from a read error, as a much more abundant clone is one base away.

Methods described previously were used for bulk TCR libraries, and listed TCR primers were applied. Each CDR3 protein is one row after TCRdb ran MiXCR on the PCR reads. The data show about 640,000 distinct CDR3 sequences, 15% to 20% seen once. Findings of the study overall: Beyond 20 RNA copies, clones held over 99% of effector molecules, compared with under 1% in naive cells.

The specimen was naive CD8+ T cells from blood, with Jurkat cell RNA spiked in. Stated subset: FACS-sorted CD8+CD4-CCR7+CD45RA+ naive T cells. The receptor comes from a human donor in good health. Some libraries in this study had Jurkat cell RNA spiked in. V is TRBV20-1 and J is TRBJ2-7, with TRBD1 matching 7 bases. Here the CDR3 reads CSTGVSHEQYF. The CDR3 DNA follows: TGCAGTACAGGGGTCTCCCACGAGCAGTACTTC.